This T cell receptor (beta chain) emerged from a study of shared clonotypes between healthy human individuals. Looking at the study overall: Each donor's CD8 memory used one plate, CD8 naive two, each CD4 subset three.

Trimming stripped 4 bases from V and 0 bases from J, with 11 bases between. The CDR3 is made up of 15 amino acids. The germline V gene encodes CDR1 SGHNT and CDR2 YYREEE (reference sequence). Sorted-subset replicate PCR reactions contained 150 to 200 ng DNA, corresponding to some 28,000 T cell genomes. Using immunoSEQ multiplex PCR, the repertoire was profiled, and TCRdb retains in-frame clones only, with some absent. Altogether some 1,400,000 clones are present, around 95% being singletons, with the ten largest covering approximately 1.2%. Study-level results: Clonotype sharing across a few donors was observed for roughly 5% of naive CD4 clonotypes. The rarefaction results pointed to incomplete sorted-subset sequencing despite large depth.

Worth noting for this clone: Its antigen is unknown.

The chain carries TRBV5-4 and TRBJ2-1; no clear D gene. Input material: naive CD4+ T cells sorted from blood. The subset is: CD45RA+ positively selected. The receptor was isolated from a young man in good health. In DNA, the CDR3 is TGTGCCAGCAGCCCGGACCAGAGCTCCTACAATGAGCAGTTCTTC. Translating it yields CASSPDQSSYNEQFF.